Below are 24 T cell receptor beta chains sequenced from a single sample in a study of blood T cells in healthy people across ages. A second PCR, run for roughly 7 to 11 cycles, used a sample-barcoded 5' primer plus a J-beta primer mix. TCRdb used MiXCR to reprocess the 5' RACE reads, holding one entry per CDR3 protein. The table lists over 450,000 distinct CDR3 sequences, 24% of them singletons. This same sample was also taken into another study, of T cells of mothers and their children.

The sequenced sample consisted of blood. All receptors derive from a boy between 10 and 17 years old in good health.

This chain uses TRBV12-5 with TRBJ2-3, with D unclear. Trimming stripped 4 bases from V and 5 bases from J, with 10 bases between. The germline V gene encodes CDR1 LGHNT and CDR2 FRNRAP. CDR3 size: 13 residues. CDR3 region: CASGYQQEDTQYF. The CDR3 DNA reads TGTGCTAGTGGTTACCAGCAGGAAGATACGCAGTATTTT.

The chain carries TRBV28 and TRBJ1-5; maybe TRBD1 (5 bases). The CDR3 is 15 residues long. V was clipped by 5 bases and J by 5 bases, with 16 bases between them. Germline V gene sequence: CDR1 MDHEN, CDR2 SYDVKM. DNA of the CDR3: TGTGCCAGCAGTCTTCAAGGGGCGGCTTATCAGCCCCAGCATTTT. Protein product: CASSLQGAAYQPQHF.

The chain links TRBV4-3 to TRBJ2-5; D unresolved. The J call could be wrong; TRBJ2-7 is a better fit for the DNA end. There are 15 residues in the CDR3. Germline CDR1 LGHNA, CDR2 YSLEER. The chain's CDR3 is CASSRRDSPAYEQYF. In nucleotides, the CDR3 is TGCGCCAGCAGCCGACGAGACTCCCCGGCCTACGAGCAGTACTTC.

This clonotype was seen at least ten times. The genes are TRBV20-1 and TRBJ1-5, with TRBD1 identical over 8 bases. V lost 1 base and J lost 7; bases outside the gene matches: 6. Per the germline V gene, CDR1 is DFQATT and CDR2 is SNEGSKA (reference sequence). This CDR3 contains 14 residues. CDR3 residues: CSARARTGFQPQHF. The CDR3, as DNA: TGCAGTGCTAGAGCGAGGACAGGGTTCCAGCCCCAGCATTTT.

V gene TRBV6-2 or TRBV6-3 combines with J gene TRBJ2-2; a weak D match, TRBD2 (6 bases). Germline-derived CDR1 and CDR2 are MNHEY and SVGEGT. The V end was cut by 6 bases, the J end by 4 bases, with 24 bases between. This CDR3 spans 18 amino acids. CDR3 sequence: CASSPPVGGIGATGELFF. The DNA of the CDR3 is TGTGCCAGCAGCCCCCCCGTGGGGGGAATCGGGGCCACCGGGGAGCTGTTTTTT.

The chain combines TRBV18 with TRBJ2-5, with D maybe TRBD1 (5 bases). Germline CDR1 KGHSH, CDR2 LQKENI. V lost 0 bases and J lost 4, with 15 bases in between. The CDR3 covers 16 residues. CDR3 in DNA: TGTGCCAGCTCACCACCGACTGGCCAGGGTAGAGAGACCCAGTACTTC. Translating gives CASSPPTGQGRETQYF.

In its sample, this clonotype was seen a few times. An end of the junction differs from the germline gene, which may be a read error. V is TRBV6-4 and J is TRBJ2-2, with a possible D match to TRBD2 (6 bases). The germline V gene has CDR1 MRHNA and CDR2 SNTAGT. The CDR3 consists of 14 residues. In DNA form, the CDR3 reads TGTGCCAGCAGTGACAGACTAGAAACCGGGGAGCTGCTTTTT. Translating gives CASSDRLETGELLF.

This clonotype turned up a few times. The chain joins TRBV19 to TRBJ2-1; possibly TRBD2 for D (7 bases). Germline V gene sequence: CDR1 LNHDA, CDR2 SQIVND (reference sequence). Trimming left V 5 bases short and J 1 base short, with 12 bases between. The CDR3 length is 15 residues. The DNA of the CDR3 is TGTGCCAGTAGTCTAGGGAGGGGGTCCTACAATGAGCAGTTCTTC. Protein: CASSLGRGSYNEQFF. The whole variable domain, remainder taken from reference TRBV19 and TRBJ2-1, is DGGITQSPKYLFRKEGQNVTLSCEQNLNHDAMYWYRQDPGQGLRLIYYSQIVNDFQKGDIAEGYSVSREKKESFPLTVTSAQKNPTAFYLCASSLGRGSYNEQFFGPGTRLTVL.

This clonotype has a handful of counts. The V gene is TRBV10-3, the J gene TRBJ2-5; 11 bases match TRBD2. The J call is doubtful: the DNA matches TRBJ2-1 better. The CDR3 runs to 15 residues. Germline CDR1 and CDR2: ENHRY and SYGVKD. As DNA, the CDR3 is TGTGCCATCAGTGCTCGACTAGCGGGACAAAATGAGCAGTTCTTC. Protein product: CAISARLAGQNEQFF.

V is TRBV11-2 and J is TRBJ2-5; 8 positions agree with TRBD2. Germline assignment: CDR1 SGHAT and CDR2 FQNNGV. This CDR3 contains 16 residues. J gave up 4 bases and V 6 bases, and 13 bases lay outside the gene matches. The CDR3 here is CASRQKVAGFTETQYF. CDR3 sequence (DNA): TGTGCCAGCAGACAAAAAGTAGCGGGATTTACAGAGACCCAGTACTTC. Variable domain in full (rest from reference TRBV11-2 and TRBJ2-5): EAGVAQSPRYKIIEKRQSVAFWCNPISGHATLYWYQQILGQGPKLLIQFQNNGVVDDSQLPKDRFSAERLKGVDSTLKIQPAKLEDSAVYLCASRQKVAGFTETQYFGPGTRLLVL.

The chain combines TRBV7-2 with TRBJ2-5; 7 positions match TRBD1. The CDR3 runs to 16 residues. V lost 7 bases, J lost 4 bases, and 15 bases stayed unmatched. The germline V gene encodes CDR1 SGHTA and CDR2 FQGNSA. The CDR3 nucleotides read TGTGCCAGCACCGAAACGGGGCAGGGGGTTCGAGAGACCCAGTACTTC. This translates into CASTETGQGVRETQYF.

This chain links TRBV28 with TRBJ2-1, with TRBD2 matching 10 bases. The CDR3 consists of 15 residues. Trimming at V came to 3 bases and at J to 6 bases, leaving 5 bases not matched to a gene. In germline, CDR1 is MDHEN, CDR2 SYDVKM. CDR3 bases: TGTGCCAGCAGTTTCAGCGGGGGGGCCTTCAATGAGCAGTTCTTC. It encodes CASSFSGGAFNEQFF.

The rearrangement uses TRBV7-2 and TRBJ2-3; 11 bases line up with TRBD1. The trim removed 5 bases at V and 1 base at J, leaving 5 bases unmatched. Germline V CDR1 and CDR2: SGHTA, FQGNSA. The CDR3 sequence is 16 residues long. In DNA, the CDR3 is TGTACCAGCAGCCCGAGGACAGGGGGCCGCACAGATACGCAGTATTTT. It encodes CTSSPRTGGRTDTQYF.

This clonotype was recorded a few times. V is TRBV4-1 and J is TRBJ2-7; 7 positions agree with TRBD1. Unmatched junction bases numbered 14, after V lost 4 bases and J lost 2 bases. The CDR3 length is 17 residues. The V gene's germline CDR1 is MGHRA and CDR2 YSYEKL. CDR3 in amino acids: CASSPRDSASYPYEQYF. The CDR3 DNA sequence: TGCGCCAGCAGCCCCCGGGACAGCGCCTCTTATCCCTACGAGCAGTACTTC.

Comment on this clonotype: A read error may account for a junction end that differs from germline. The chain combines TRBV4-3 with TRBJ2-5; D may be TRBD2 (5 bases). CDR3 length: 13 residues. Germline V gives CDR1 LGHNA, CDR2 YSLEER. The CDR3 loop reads CASSQDLAGQACF. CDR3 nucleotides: TGCGCCAGCAGCCAAGATCTAGCTGGGCAAGCGTGCTTC.

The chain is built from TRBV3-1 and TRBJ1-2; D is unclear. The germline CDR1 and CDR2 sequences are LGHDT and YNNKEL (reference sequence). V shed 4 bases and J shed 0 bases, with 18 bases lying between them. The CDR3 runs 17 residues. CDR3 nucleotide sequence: TGTGCCAGCAGCCCCGCCCCCGGCAGAGTTACTAACTATGGCTACACCTTC. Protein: CASSPAPGRVTNYGYTF.

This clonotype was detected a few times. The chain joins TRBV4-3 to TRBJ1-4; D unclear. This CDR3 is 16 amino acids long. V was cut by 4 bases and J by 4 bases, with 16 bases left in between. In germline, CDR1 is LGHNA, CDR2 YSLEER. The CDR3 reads CASSLPRIRNNEKLFF. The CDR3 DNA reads TGCGCCAGCAGCCTCCCAAGGATCCGGAATAATGAAAAACTGTTTTTT.

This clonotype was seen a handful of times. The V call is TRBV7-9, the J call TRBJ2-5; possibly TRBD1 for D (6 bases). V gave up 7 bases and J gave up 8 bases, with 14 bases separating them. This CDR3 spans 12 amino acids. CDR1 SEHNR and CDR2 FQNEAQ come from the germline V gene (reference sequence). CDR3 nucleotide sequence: TGTGCCAGCACCTCAGGGGCCCCAACCCAGTACTTC. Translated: CASTSGAPTQYF.

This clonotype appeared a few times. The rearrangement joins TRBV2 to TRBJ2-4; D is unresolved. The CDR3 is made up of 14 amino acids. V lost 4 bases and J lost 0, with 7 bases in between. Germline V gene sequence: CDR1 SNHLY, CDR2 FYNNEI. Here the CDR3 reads CASSGRAAKNIQYF. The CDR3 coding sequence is TGTGCCAGCAGTGGACGGGCAGCCAAAAACATTCAGTACTTC. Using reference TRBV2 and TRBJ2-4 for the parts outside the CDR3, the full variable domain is EPEVTQTPSHQVTQMGQEVILRCVPISNHLYFYWYRQILGQKVEFLVSFYNNEISEKSEIFDDQFSVERPDGSNFTLKIRSTKLEDSAMYFCASSGRAAKNIQYFGAGTRLSVL.

The DNA of the CDR3 is TGCAGCGTGATCACAGTGAACACTGAAGCTTTCTTT. Amino acids: CSVITVNTEAFF. The chain uses TRBV29-1 and TRBJ1-1, with D hard to call. V gave up 6 bases and J gave up 0 bases, with 8 bases separating them. From germline, CDR1 is SQVTM and CDR2 ANQGSEA. The CDR3 has 12 residues.

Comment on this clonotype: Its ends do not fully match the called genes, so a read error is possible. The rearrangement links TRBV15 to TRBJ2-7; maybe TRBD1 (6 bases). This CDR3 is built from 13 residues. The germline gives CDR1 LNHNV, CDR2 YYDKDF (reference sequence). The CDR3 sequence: CATSRGTSYGQYF. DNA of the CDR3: TGTGCCACCAGCAGGGGGACATCTTACGGGCAGTACTTC.

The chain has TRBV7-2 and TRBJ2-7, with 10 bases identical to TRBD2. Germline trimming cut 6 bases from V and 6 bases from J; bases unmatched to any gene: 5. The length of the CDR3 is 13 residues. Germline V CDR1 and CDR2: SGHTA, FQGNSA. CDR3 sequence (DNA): TGTGCCAGCAGAGCGGGAGGGCTTGGCGAGCAGTACTTC. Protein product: CASRAGGLGEQYF.

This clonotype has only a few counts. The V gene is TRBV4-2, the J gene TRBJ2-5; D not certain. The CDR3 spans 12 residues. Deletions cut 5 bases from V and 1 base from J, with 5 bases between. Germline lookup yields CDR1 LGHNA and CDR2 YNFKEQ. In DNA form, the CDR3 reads TGTGCCAGCAGCAAAGCCCAAGAGACCCAGTACTTC. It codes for CASSKAQETQYF.

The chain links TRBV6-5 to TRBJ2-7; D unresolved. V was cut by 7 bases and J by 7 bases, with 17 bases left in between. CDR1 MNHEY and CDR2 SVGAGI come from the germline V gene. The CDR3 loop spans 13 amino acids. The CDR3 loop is CASTAPTSREQYF. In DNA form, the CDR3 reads TGTGCCAGCACCGCGCCGACCTCTCGGGAGCAGTACTTC.